A selection of T cell receptor beta chains follows, all from one sample in a study of T cells in localized non-small cell lung cancer. Repertoires were generated with immunoSEQ multiplex PCR, while TCRdb's copy carries only in-frame clones and drops some. The sample consists of tens of thousands of clones, 88% of them appearing once. Source: peripheral blood, taken before any cancer treatment. The receptors were gathered from a woman aged 35-75 years with stage I squamous cell lung carcinoma. Each CDR3 is given with its conserved first and last residue. The D gene is left open where the match is weak. Clone size is given for some rows only: seen once, a few or many times, or a class if the clone is expanded.

J gene: TRBJ1-5; clone size: NA; V gene: TRBV15; D gene: NA; CDR3 DNA: TGTGCCACCAGCAGAGCTCGGGGTAATCAGCCCCAGCATTTT; CDR3 protein: CATSRARGNQPQHF
J gene: TRBJ2-3; clone size: once; V gene: TRBV4-2; D gene: NA; CDR3 DNA: TGTGCCAGCAGCCAACCCGGCCCCAGCACAGATACGCAGTATTTT; CDR3 protein: CASSQPGPSTDTQYF
J gene: TRBJ1-1; clone size: NA; V gene: TRBV5-1; D gene: TRBD1; CDR3 DNA: TGCGCCAGCAGCTTGGATGGCGACAGGGGGACTGAAGCTTTCTTT; CDR3 protein: CASSLDGDRGTEAFF
J gene: TRBJ2-2; clone size: NA; V gene: TRBV5-1; D gene: TRBD2; CDR3 DNA: TGCGCCAGCAGCCAAAGGGAGCGGGGGACCGGGGAGCTGTTTTTT; CDR3 protein: CASSQRERGTGELFF
J gene: TRBJ2-5; clone size: NA; V gene: TRBV6-5; D gene: NA; CDR3 DNA: TGTGCCAGCAGTTATTTCACAAGCCAAGAGACCCAGTACTTC; CDR3 protein: CASSYFTSQETQYF
J gene: TRBJ2-1; clone size: NA; V gene: TRBV27; D gene: TRBD2; CDR3 DNA: TGTGCCAGCATCTCTATAGCGGGGAGTGAGCAGTTCTTC; CDR3 protein: CASISIAGSEQFF
J gene: TRBJ2-1; clone size: NA; V gene: TRBV9; D gene: NA; CDR3 DNA: TGTGCCAGCAGCGTAGAGGTGGGTGAGCAGTTCTTC; CDR3 protein: CASSVEVGEQFF
J gene: TRBJ2-7; clone size: NA; V gene: TRBV6-5; D gene: NA; CDR3 DNA: TGTGCCAGCACCCCCCGTGCGGACCCCTACGAGCAGTACTTC; CDR3 protein: CASTPRADPYEQYF
J gene: TRBJ2-2; clone size: NA; V gene: TRBV9; D gene: TRBD2; CDR3 DNA: TGTGCCAGCAGCCCGGGACTAAAAGGCGGGGAGCTGTTTTTT; CDR3 protein: CASSPGLKGGELFF
J gene: TRBJ2-7; clone size: NA; V gene: TRBV30; D gene: NA; CDR3 DNA: TGTGCCTGGGACCGGGACCGCGTCTCCTACGAGCAGTACTTC; CDR3 protein: CAWDRDRVSYEQYF
J gene: TRBJ2-4; clone size: NA; V gene: TRBV27; D gene: TRBD2; CDR3 DNA: TGTGCCAGCAGTTCGGGACTAGCGGGGCCCTTCTTC; CDR3 protein: CASSSGLAGPFF
J gene: TRBJ2-7; clone size: once; V gene: TRBV30; D gene: NA; CDR3 DNA: TGTGCCTGGGAGAGGAAGGGGAGGGAGCAGTACTTC; CDR3 protein: CAWERKGREQYF
J gene: TRBJ1-4; clone size: NA; V gene: TRBV7-9; D gene: TRBD1; CDR3 DNA: TGTGCCAGCAGCTTAAACAGGGGCGTTAATGAAAAACTGTTTTTT; CDR3 protein: CASSLNRGVNEKLFF
J gene: TRBJ1-2; clone size: once; V gene: TRBV2; D gene: NA; CDR3 DNA: TGTGCCAGCAGTGAGAGGGGGAACTATGGCTACACCTTC; CDR3 protein: CASSERGNYGYTF
J gene: TRBJ2-5; clone size: NA; V gene: TRBV5-4; D gene: TRBD2; CDR3 DNA: TGTGCCAGCCAGAGCGGGGGCCAAAAAATGGAGACCCAGTACTTC; CDR3 protein: CASQSGGQKMETQYF
J gene: TRBJ1-5; clone size: NA; V gene: TRBV2; D gene: NA; CDR3 DNA: TGTGCCAGCAGCCAGGGGAATAGCAATCAGCCCCAGCATTTT; CDR3 protein: CASSQGNSNQPQHF
J gene: TRBJ1-5; clone size: NA; V gene: TRBV19; D gene: TRBD1; CDR3 DNA: TGTGCCAGTAGTCCGGACAGGGCCCGGGGTCAGCCCCAGCATTTT; CDR3 protein: CASSPDRARGQPQHF
J gene: TRBJ2-7; clone size: NA; V gene: TRBV11-2; D gene: NA; CDR3 DNA: TGTGCCAGCAGCTTAGATCAGGCCGGCTACGAGCAGTACTTC; CDR3 protein: CASSLDQAGYEQYF
J gene: TRBJ1-5; clone size: NA; V gene: TRBV5-1; D gene: NA; CDR3 DNA: TGCGCCAGCAGCTTGTCAGGGGGCAATCAGCCCCAGCATTTT; CDR3 protein: CASSLSGGNQPQHF
J gene: TRBJ2-3; clone size: NA; V gene: TRBV7-2; D gene: NA; CDR3 DNA: TGTGCCAGCAGCTCAGGGGGGGCCGCGAATACGCAGTATTTT; CDR3 protein: CASSSGGAANTQYF
J gene: TRBJ1-3; clone size: NA; V gene: TRBV9; D gene: NA; CDR3 DNA: TGTGCCAGCAGCGCCGAAGGGATCTCTGGAAACACCATATATTTT; CDR3 protein: CASSAEGISGNTIYF
J gene: TRBJ2-1; clone size: NA; V gene: TRBV7-9; D gene: TRBD2; CDR3 DNA: TGTGCCAGCAGACTGGGACTAGCGGGGAATGAGCAGTTCTTC; CDR3 protein: CASRLGLAGNEQFF
J gene: TRBJ1-3; clone size: NA; V gene: TRBV2; D gene: NA; CDR3 DNA: TGTGCCAATCAAGCTGGAAACACCATATATTTT; CDR3 protein: CANQAGNTIYF
J gene: TRBJ1-1; clone size: NA; V gene: TRBV5-4; D gene: TRBD1; CDR3 DNA: TGTGCCAGCAGCTTAGGTGGGACAGGGGTTTCTGAAGCTTTCTTT; CDR3 protein: CASSLGGTGVSEAFF
J gene: TRBJ1-1; clone size: NA; V gene: TRBV5-1; D gene: TRBD1; CDR3 DNA: TGCGCCAGCAGCTTGAAGGGACAGGGAGGGAGTGAAGCTTTCTTT; CDR3 protein: CASSLKGQGGSEAFF
J gene: TRBJ1-1; clone size: NA; V gene: TRBV6-5; D gene: NA; CDR3 DNA: TGTGCCAGCAGTTACGGGGGGGGAACTGAAGCTTTCTTT; CDR3 protein: CASSYGGGTEAFF